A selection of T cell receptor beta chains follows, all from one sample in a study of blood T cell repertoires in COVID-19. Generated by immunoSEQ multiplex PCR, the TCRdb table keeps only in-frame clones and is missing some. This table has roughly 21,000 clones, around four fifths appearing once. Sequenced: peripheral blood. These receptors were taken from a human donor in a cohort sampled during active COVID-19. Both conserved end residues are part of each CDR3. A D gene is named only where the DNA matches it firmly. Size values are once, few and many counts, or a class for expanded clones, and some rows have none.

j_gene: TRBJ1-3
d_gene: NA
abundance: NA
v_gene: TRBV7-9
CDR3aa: CASSFSYSGNTIYF
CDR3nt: TGTGCCAGCAGCTTCTCTTACTCTGGAAACACCATATATTTT

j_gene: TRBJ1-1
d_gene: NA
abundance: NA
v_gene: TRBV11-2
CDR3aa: CASSSRTENTEAFF
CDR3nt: TGTGCCAGCAGCTCCCGGACAGAGAACACTGAAGCTTTCTTT

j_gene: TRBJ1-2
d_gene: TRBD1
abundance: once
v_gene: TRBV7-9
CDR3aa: CASRPTGALMVGYTF
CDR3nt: TGTGCCAGCAGACCGACAGGGGCGCTGATGGTTGGCTACACCTTC

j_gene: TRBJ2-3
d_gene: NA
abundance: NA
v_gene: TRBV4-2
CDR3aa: CASSQDRSTDTQYF
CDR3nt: TGTGCCAGCAGCCAAGATCGGAGCACAGATACGCAGTATTTT

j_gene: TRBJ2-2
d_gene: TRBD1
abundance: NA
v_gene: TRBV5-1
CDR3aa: CASSAWTGGDTGELFF
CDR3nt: TGCGCCAGCAGCGCCTGGACAGGGGGGGATACCGGGGAGCTGTTTTTT

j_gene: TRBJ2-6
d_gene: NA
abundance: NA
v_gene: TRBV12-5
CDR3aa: CASGPGDAGISSGANVLTF
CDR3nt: TGTGCTAGTGGTCCGGGTGACGCGGGAATAAGCTCTGGGGCCAACGTCCTGACTTTC

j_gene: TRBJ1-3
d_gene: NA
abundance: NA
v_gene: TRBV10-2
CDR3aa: CASSDDRLSSGNTIYF
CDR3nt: TGCGCCAGCAGTGACGACAGGTTGTCATCCGGAAACACCATATATTTT

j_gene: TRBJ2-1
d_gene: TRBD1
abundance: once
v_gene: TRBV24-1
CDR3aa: CATSDWGQGALNEQFF
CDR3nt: TGTGCCACCAGTGATTGGGGACAGGGGGCGCTTAATGAGCAGTTCTTC

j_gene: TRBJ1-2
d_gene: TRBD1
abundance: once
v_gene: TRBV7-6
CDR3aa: CASSLLTGNYGYTF
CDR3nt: TGTGCCAGCAGCTTATTGACAGGGAACTATGGCTACACCTTC

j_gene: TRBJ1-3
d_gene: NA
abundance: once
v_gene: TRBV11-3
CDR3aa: CASSLAVGGRGSGNTIYF
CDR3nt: TGTGCCAGCAGCTTAGCGGTCGGAGGCAGGGGCTCTGGAAACACCATATATTTT

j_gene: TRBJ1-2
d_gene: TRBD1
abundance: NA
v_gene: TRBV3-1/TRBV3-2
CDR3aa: CASSRTGDYGYTF
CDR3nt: TGTGCCAGCAGCCGGACAGGGGACTATGGCTACACCTTC

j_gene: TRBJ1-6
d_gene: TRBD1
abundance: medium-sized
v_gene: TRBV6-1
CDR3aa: CASSDGQGKSYNSPLHF
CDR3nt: TGTGCCAGCAGTGACGGACAGGGAAAGAGCTATAATTCACCCCTCCACTTT

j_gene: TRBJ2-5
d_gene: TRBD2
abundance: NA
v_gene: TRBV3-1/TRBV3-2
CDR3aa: CASTYTSGGNQETQYF
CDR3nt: TGTGCCAGCACCTACACTAGCGGGGGGAACCAAGAGACCCAGTACTTC

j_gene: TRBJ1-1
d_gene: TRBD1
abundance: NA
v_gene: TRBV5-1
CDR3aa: CASTSPGQGRRTEAFF
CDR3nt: TGCGCCAGCACTTCTCCGGGACAGGGTAGGCGCACTGAAGCTTTCTTT

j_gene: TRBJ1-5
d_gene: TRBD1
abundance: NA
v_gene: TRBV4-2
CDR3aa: CASSQDHQDRGGGQPQHF
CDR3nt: TGTGCCAGCAGCCAAGATCACCAGGACAGGGGAGGGGGGCAGCCCCAGCATTTT

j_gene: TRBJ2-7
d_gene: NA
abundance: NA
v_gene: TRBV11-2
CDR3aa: CASSSIRDSYEQYF
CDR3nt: TGTGCCAGCAGCTCCATCCGAGACTCCTACGAGCAGTACTTC

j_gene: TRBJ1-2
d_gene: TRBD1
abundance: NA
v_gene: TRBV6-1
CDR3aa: CASSEAEDRGHYGYTF
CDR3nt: TGTGCCAGCAGTGAAGCTGAGGACAGGGGGCACTATGGCTACACCTTC

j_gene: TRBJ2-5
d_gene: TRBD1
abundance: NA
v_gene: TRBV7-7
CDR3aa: CASSLSTGQGETQYF
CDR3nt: TGTGCTAGCAGCTTATCAACGGGACAGGGAGAGACCCAGTACTTC

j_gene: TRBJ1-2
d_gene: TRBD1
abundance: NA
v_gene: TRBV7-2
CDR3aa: CASSPGTGTGYGYTF
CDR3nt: TGTGCCAGCAGCCCCGGGACAGGGACTGGCTATGGCTACACCTTC

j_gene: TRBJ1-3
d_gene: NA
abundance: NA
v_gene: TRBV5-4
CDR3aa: CASSLDLGSGGTIYF
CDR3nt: TGTGCCAGCAGCTTGGATTTAGGGTCTGGAGGCACCATATATTTT

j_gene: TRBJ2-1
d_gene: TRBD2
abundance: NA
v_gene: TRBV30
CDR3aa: CARGLAGGSVEQFF
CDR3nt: TGTGCCCGGGGACTAGCGGGGGGGTCAGTTGAGCAGTTCTTC

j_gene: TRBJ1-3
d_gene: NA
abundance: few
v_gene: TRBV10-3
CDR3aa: CAIRDSSGNTIYF
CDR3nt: TGTGCCATCCGGGATTCCTCTGGAAACACCATATATTTT

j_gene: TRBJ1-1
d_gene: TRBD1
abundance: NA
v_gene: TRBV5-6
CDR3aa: CASIPGGTGEAFF
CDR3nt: TGTGCCAGCATCCCTGGCGGGACAGGTGAAGCTTTCTTT

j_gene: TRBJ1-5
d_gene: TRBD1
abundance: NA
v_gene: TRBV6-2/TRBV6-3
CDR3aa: CASSYGTGIQPQHF
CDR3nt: TGTGCCAGCAGTTACGGGACAGGGATTCAGCCCCAGCATTTT

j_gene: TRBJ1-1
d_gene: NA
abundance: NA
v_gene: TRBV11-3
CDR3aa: CASSLDYTLNTEAFF
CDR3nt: TGTGCCAGCAGCTTAGATTACACCCTGAACACTGAAGCTTTCTTT

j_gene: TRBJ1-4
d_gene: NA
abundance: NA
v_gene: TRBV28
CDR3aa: CASSLSGGATNEKLFF
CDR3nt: TGTGCCAGCAGTTTATCCGGGGGGGCAACTAATGAAAAACTGTTTTTT

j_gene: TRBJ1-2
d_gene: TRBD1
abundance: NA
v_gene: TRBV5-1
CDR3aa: CASSLRTGGAHGYTF
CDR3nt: TGCGCCAGCAGCTTGAGAACAGGGGGAGCGCATGGCTACACCTTC

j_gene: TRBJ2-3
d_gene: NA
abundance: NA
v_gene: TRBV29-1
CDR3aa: CSVASGSITDTQYF
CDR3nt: TGCAGCGTGGCGTCGGGGTCGATAACGGATACGCAGTATTTT

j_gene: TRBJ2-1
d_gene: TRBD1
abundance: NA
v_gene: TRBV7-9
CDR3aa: CASSLKHWTGVYNEQFF
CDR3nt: TGTGCCAGCAGCTTAAAGCACTGGACAGGGGTATACAATGAGCAGTTCTTC

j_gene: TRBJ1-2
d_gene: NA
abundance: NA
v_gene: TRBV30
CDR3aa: CAWSVRGGQVGYTF
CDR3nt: TGTGCCTGGAGTGTACGTGGGGGACAAGTCGGCTACACCTTC

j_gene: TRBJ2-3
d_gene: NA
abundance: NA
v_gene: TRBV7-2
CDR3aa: CASSLVSDTQYF
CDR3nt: TGTGCCAGCAGCTTAGTCTCAGATACGCAGTATTTT